The 29 T cell receptor beta chains below all came from one sample that was sequenced in a study of a mutant IDH1 vaccine in newly diagnosed glioma. Specified time point: baseline, week 1 (first vaccination visit). Documented treatment: pre-vaccination baseline after standard-of-care therapy. Some clones are missing from TCRdb's copy, which holds only in-frame ones; the method was immunoSEQ multiplex PCR. The sample includes 30,000 to 40,000 clones, 65% to 80% seen only once; the top ten take about 9.4%. Sequenced here: peripheral blood mononuclear cells (PBMCs), sampled from a glioma patient treated with radiotherapy, temozolomide or both. These receptors came from a man aged 50-60 years with glioma. Some clones in this sample may be carry-over from other donors' samples.

This clone was seen more than once but under ten times. This sequence joins TRBV7-6 and TRBJ1-5; D gene ambiguous. The CDR3 runs 13 residues. Looked up from germline, CDR1 is SGHVS and CDR2 is FNYEAQ. The V end lost 5 bases, the J end lost 4 bases, and 9 bases lay between the germline ends. The CDR3 here is CASSQDRNQPQHF. DNA for the CDR3: TGTGCCAGCAGCCAAGACCGTAATCAGCCCCAGCATTTT.

The rearrangement links TRBV27 to TRBJ2-1; D possibly corresponds to TRBD1 (5 bases). The CDR3 contains 17 residues. The germline gives CDR1 MNHEY, CDR2 SMNVEV (reference sequence). The germline V and J ends were trimmed by 5 bases and 4 bases, with 21 bases remaining between them. DNA for the CDR3: TGTGCCAGCAGTCGCATCCGAGACAGTTCGAAGTACAATGAGCAGTTCTTC. Protein: CASSRIRDSSKYNEQFF.

This clone was found a few times. The V call is TRBV4-1, the J call TRBJ1-5, with TRBD1 matching 7 bases. This CDR3 has 14 amino acids. The germline gives CDR1 MGHRA, CDR2 YSYEKL. The V segment lost 2 bases and the J segment 7 bases; nucleotides outside the gene matches: 5. DNA of the CDR3: TGCGCCAGCAGCCAAAATAGGGGGCGGCAGCCCCAGCATTTT. It specifies CASSQNRGRQPQHF.

This sequence joins TRBV25-1 and TRBJ1-2; possibly TRBD1 for D (5 bases). Trimming cost V 0 bases and J 8 bases, with 19 bases left between them. The germline gives CDR1 MGHDK, CDR2 SYGVNS. CDR3 size: 16 residues. CDR3 DNA sequence: TGTGCCAGCAGTGAATATTCAGGGAGGGCCATTGGGGGCTACACCTTC. It is translated as CASSEYSGRAIGGYTF.

The CDR3 DNA sequence: TGCGCCAGCAGCTCCGACAGGGTAATCAACGAGCAGTACTTC. This translates into CASSSDRVINEQYF. V gene TRBV5-1 combines with J gene TRBJ2-7; TRBD1 aligns across 7 bases. The ends lost 3 bases at V and 5 bases at J; junction bases unmatched: 8. There are 14 residues in the CDR3. Germline assignment: CDR1 SGHRS and CDR2 YFSETQ. The full variable domain, completed using reference TRBV5-1 and TRBJ2-7, is KAGVTQTPRYLIKTRGQQVTLSCSPISGHRSVSWYQQTPGQGLQFLFEYFSETQRNKGNFPGRFSGRQFSNSRSEMNVSTLELGDSALYLCASSSDRVINEQYFGPGTRLTVT.

The chain has TRBV7-9 and TRBJ2-5, with D perhaps matching TRBD2 (5 bases). The CDR3 length is 13 residues. Trimming took off 3 bases at V and 5 bases at J, with 10 bases between the two ends. Germline-derived CDR1 and CDR2 are SEHNR and FQNEAQ (reference sequence). The chain's CDR3 is CASSFEGWETQYF. The DNA of the CDR3 is TGTGCCAGCAGCTTCGAGGGTTGGGAGACCCAGTACTTC.

This clone was observed a handful of times. The CDR3 sequence is CAISVKGVEQPQHF. CDR3 coding DNA: TGTGCCATCAGTGTAAAAGGGGTTGAACAGCCCCAGCATTTT. This chain uses TRBV10-3 with TRBJ1-5; D is possibly TRBD1 (5 bases). Germline V gene lookup returns CDR1 ENHRY and CDR2 SYGVKD. The CDR3 runs 14 residues. V was shortened by 4 bases and J by 7 bases, with 14 bases between the two germline ends.

This clone was observed a single time. The gene calls are TRBV4-3 and TRBJ2-7; 12 bases are a match to TRBD2. The CDR3 totals 17 residues. V shed 0 bases and J 3 bases; nucleotides not matched to a gene: 6. From germline, CDR1 is LGHNA and CDR2 YSLEER. CDR3 sequence: CASSQEVPSGGDYEQYF. The CDR3 nucleotides read TGCGCCAGCAGCCAAGAGGTCCCTAGCGGGGGGGACTACGAGCAGTACTTC.

This chain joins TRBV5-1 and TRBJ2-3; D might be TRBD1 or TRBD2, each matching 5 bases. The V end lost 1 base, the J end lost 4 bases, and 13 bases lay between the germline ends. CDR1 and CDR2 from the germline V gene are SGHRS and YFSETQ. This CDR3 has 15 amino acids. CDR3 DNA: TGCGCCAGCAGCTTGATAGGGACCGGTGCAGATACGCAGTATTTT. Protein sequence: CASSLIGTGADTQYF.

The chain joins TRBV2 to TRBJ2-7; D remains unclear. V was pared by 6 bases and J by 5 bases, with 17 bases between. Germline values: CDR1 SNHLY, CDR2 FYNNEI. CDR3 size: 14 residues. CDR3 DNA sequence: TGTGCCAGCAGGACGTGGGGTCTCAACCACGAGCAGTACTTC. Translating gives CASRTWGLNHEQYF.

The V and J genes are TRBV9 and TRBJ1-6, with 7 positions matching TRBD1. V was pared by 0 bases and J by 9 bases, with 6 bases of the junction left unmatched. The germline gives CDR1 SGDLS, CDR2 YYNGEE. The CDR3 is 15 amino acids. The CDR3 sequence: CASSVDGQEGSPLHF. In nucleotides, the CDR3 is TGTGCCAGCAGCGTAGACGGACAGGAGGGTTCACCCCTCCACTTT.

The J gene is TRBJ2-1, the V gene TRBV5-1, with D perhaps TRBD2 (6 bases). V lost 5 bases to trimming and J lost 8 bases, with 17 bases between them. The CDR3 runs to 14 residues. The germline CDR1 and CDR2 sequences are SGHRS and YFSETQ. CDR3 sequence (DNA): TGCGCCAGCAGATTTGGACTACCTGAAGATGAGCAGTTCTTC. Protein sequence: CASRFGLPEDEQFF.

The CDR3 loop is CASSLGRALGNTEAFF. CDR3 sequence (DNA): TGCGCCAGCAGCTTGGGACGGGCTCTTGGGAACACTGAAGCTTTCTTT. This chain uses TRBV5-1 with TRBJ1-1; D is unclear. Trimming left V 0 bases short and J 1 base short, with 13 bases between. Per germline, CDR1 SGHRS and CDR2 YFSETQ. The CDR3 consists of 16 residues.

This sequence joins TRBV7-3 and TRBJ1-1; 8 nucleotides line up with TRBD1. Germline V gene lookup returns CDR1 SGHTA and CDR2 FQGTGA. Trimming took 6 bases from V and 2 from J; bases not matched to a gene: 8. This CDR3 contains 15 residues. Here the CDR3 reads CASSSQGGGNTEAFF. The CDR3 nucleotides read TGTGCCAGCAGTTCACAGGGGGGCGGAAACACTGAAGCTTTCTTT.

This clone was seen only a few times. The chain combines TRBV7-2 with TRBJ1-1, with D maybe TRBD1 (5 bases). Germline CDR1 and CDR2: SGHTA and FQGNSA. The CDR3 spans 13 residues. With 7 bases removed from V and 3 bases from J, the gap between germline ends came to 12 bases. CDR3 sequence: CASNTQGYTEAFF. The CDR3 region has the DNA TGTGCCAGCAACACCCAGGGATACACTGAAGCTTTCTTT.

The CDR3 loop is CASSELAGEYNEQFF. The DNA for the CDR3 is TGTGCCAGCAGTGAACTAGCGGGAGAGTACAATGAGCAGTTCTTC. The rearrangement uses TRBV6-4 and TRBJ2-1; 11 bases are shared with TRBD2. This CDR3 contains 15 residues. J was trimmed by 4 bases and V by 3 bases; bases with no gene match: 2. Germline V gives CDR1 MRHNA, CDR2 SNTAGT.

Written as DNA, the CDR3 is TGTGCCAGCAGCGGACAGGGGAGCACAGATACGCAGTATTTT. Its translation is CASSGQGSTDTQYF. This chain uses TRBV2 with TRBJ2-3, with TRBD1 matching 9 bases. Trimming cost V 6 bases and J 0 bases; bases outside gene matches: 1. This CDR3 comprises 14 residues. The germline V gene encodes CDR1 SNHLY and CDR2 FYNNEI.

The chain employs TRBV9 and TRBJ2-7, with 9 bases fitting TRBD1. Losses at the gene ends were 0 bases for V and 6 bases for J; bases not matched to a gene: 7. The CDR3 runs 15 residues. CDR1 is SGDLS and CDR2 is YYNGEE in the germline V gene. The CDR3 bases are TGTGCCAGCAGCGTAGGTTTGGACAGGGGATCCGAGCAGTACTTC. It specifies CASSVGLDRGSEQYF.

For the CDR3, the DNA is TGTGCCAGTAGTATGCCGGGGCCCGCGGGGAAGGGCTACACCTTC. Translating it yields CASSMPGPAGKGYTF. This chain links TRBV19 with TRBJ1-2, with a possible D match to TRBD1 (5 bases). Germline V gene sequence: CDR1 LNHDA, CDR2 SQIVND (reference sequence). Trimming took 3 bases from V and 8 from J, leaving 19 bases between them. The CDR3 extends over 15 amino acids.

By sample fraction, this clone is medium-sized. The rearrangement joins TRBV30 to TRBJ1-2; 10 bases are shared with TRBD1. The germline gives CDR1 GTSNPN, CDR2 SVGIG (reference sequence). With V trimmed by 4 bases and J by 8 bases, 7 bases remained unmatched. The length of the CDR3 is 13 residues. The CDR3 spells CAWTRQGASGYTF. The CDR3, as DNA: TGTGCCTGGACCCGACAGGGGGCGAGCGGCTACACCTTC. Complete variable domain (other parts from reference TRBV30 and TRBJ1-2): SQTIHQWPATLVQPVGSPLSLECTVEGTSNPNLYWYRQAAGRGLQLLFYSVGIGQISSEVPQNLSASRPQDRQFILSSKKLLLSDSGFYLCAWTRQGASGYTFGSGTRLTVV.

J is TRBJ1-2 and V is TRBV9; D may be TRBD1 (6 bases). The V gene lost 6 bases and the J gene lost 8 bases, with 26 bases spanning the gap. The length of the CDR3 is 16 residues. Germline values: CDR1 SGDLS, CDR2 YYNGEE. CDR3 nucleotides: TGTGCCAGCACCCTTGGGGTCGGGGGCGCTGGGGCGGGCTACACCTTC. Protein product: CASTLGVGGAGAGYTF.

The CDR3 DNA is TGTGCCAGCAGCTTAGGGGTAGGGGGCTACACCTTC. As protein: CASSLGVGGYTF. V gene TRBV7-2 combines with J gene TRBJ1-2; D ambiguous. This CDR3 comprises 12 residues. Trimming cost V 1 base and J 8 bases, with 8 bases left between them. Germline CDR1 and CDR2: SGHTA and FQGNSA. Based on the CDR3 plus reference TRBV7-2 and TRBJ1-2, the full variable domain is GAGVSQSPSNKVTEKGKDVELRCDPISGHTALYWYRQSLGQGLEFLIYFQGNSAPDKSGLPSDRFSAERTGGSVSTLTIQRTQQEDSAVYLCASSLGVGGYTFGSGTRLTVV.

V gene TRBV4-3 combines with J gene TRBJ1-5, with D perhaps matching TRBD1 (5 bases). V gave up 1 base and J gave up 4 bases, with 11 bases separating them. The CDR3 covers 15 residues. From germline, CDR1 is LGHNA and CDR2 YSLEER. CDR3 coding DNA: TGCGCCAGCAGCCAAGGAACAGGCTGGAATCAGCCCCAGCATTTT. Amino acid sequence: CASSQGTGWNQPQHF.

The rearrangement uses TRBV18 and TRBJ1-2, with D tentatively TRBD1 (6 bases). V was shortened by 2 bases and J by 8 bases, with 15 bases between the two germline ends. Per the germline V gene, CDR1 is KGHSH and CDR2 is LQKENI. The CDR3 covers 14 residues. CDR3 sequence (DNA): TGTGCCAGCTCACCAGCGGGGCAGGGGCACGGCTACACCTTC. It specifies CASSPAGQGHGYTF.

The chain is built from TRBV2 and TRBJ1-5; possible D gene TRBD1, 5 bases. Trimming pared 7 bases from V and 1 base from J, leaving 8 bases between. This CDR3 contains 13 residues. CDR1 is SNHLY, CDR2 FYNNEI, per germline. In DNA, the CDR3 is TGTGCCAGCATTGACAGAAGCAATCAGCCCCAGCATTTT. Amino acids: CASIDRSNQPQHF.

This rearrangement joins TRBV5-1 to TRBJ2-7, with 10 nucleotides matching TRBD1. This CDR3 spans 17 amino acids. The germline V gene has CDR1 SGHRS and CDR2 YFSETQ. V dropped 4 bases and J dropped 6; count of bases not matched to a gene: 16. The CDR3 nucleotides read TGCGCCAGCAGCCAATTATCCCGTTCGACAGGGGGCTTCGAGCAGTACTTC. It specifies CASSQLSRSTGGFEQYF.

This chain joins TRBV18 and TRBJ2-1, with 14 bases identical to TRBD2. Germline V gene data show CDR1 as KGHSH and CDR2 as LQKENI. With V trimmed by 2 bases and J by 10 bases, 10 bases remained unmatched. The CDR3 has 17 residues. The CDR3 here is CASSPNRTSGRRGEQFF. The CDR3 DNA is TGTGCCAGCTCACCAAATAGGACTAGCGGGAGGAGGGGAGAGCAGTTCTTC. The whole variable domain, filled in from reference TRBV18 and TRBJ2-1, reads NAGVMQNPRHLVRRRGQEARLRCSPMKGHSHVYWYRQLPEEGLKFMVYLQKENIIDESGMPKERFSAEFPKEGPSILRIQQVVRGDSAAYFCASSPNRTSGRRGEQFFGPGTRLTVL.

This clone is a singleton in its sample. V and J are TRBV6-5 and TRBJ2-2; possible D gene TRBD1, 6 bases. The CDR3 extends over 15 amino acids. V was cut by 7 bases and J by 3 bases, with 15 bases left in between. Germline V gives CDR1 MNHEY, CDR2 SVGAGI. CDR3 in amino acids: CASIPGTYYTGELFF. The CDR3 coding sequence is TGTGCCAGCATCCCCGGGACATACTACACCGGGGAGCTGTTTTTT.

The chain carries TRBV7-9 and TRBJ2-3; D gene unclear. The V end lost 2 bases, the J end lost 0 bases, and 9 bases lay between the germline ends. The CDR3 runs to 15 residues. The germline V gene has CDR1 SEHNR and CDR2 FQNEAQ (reference sequence). The CDR3 region is CASSLRRQSTDTQYF. CDR3 bases: TGTGCCAGCAGCTTACGCAGGCAGAGCACAGATACGCAGTATTTT. The complete variable domain, with remaining parts taken from reference TRBV7-9 and TRBJ2-3, reads DTGVSQNPRHKITKRGQNVTFRCDPISEHNRLYWYRQTLGQGPEFLTYFQNEAQLEKSRLLSDRFSAERPKGSFSTLEIQRTEQGDSAMYLCASSLRRQSTDTQYFGPGTRLTVL.